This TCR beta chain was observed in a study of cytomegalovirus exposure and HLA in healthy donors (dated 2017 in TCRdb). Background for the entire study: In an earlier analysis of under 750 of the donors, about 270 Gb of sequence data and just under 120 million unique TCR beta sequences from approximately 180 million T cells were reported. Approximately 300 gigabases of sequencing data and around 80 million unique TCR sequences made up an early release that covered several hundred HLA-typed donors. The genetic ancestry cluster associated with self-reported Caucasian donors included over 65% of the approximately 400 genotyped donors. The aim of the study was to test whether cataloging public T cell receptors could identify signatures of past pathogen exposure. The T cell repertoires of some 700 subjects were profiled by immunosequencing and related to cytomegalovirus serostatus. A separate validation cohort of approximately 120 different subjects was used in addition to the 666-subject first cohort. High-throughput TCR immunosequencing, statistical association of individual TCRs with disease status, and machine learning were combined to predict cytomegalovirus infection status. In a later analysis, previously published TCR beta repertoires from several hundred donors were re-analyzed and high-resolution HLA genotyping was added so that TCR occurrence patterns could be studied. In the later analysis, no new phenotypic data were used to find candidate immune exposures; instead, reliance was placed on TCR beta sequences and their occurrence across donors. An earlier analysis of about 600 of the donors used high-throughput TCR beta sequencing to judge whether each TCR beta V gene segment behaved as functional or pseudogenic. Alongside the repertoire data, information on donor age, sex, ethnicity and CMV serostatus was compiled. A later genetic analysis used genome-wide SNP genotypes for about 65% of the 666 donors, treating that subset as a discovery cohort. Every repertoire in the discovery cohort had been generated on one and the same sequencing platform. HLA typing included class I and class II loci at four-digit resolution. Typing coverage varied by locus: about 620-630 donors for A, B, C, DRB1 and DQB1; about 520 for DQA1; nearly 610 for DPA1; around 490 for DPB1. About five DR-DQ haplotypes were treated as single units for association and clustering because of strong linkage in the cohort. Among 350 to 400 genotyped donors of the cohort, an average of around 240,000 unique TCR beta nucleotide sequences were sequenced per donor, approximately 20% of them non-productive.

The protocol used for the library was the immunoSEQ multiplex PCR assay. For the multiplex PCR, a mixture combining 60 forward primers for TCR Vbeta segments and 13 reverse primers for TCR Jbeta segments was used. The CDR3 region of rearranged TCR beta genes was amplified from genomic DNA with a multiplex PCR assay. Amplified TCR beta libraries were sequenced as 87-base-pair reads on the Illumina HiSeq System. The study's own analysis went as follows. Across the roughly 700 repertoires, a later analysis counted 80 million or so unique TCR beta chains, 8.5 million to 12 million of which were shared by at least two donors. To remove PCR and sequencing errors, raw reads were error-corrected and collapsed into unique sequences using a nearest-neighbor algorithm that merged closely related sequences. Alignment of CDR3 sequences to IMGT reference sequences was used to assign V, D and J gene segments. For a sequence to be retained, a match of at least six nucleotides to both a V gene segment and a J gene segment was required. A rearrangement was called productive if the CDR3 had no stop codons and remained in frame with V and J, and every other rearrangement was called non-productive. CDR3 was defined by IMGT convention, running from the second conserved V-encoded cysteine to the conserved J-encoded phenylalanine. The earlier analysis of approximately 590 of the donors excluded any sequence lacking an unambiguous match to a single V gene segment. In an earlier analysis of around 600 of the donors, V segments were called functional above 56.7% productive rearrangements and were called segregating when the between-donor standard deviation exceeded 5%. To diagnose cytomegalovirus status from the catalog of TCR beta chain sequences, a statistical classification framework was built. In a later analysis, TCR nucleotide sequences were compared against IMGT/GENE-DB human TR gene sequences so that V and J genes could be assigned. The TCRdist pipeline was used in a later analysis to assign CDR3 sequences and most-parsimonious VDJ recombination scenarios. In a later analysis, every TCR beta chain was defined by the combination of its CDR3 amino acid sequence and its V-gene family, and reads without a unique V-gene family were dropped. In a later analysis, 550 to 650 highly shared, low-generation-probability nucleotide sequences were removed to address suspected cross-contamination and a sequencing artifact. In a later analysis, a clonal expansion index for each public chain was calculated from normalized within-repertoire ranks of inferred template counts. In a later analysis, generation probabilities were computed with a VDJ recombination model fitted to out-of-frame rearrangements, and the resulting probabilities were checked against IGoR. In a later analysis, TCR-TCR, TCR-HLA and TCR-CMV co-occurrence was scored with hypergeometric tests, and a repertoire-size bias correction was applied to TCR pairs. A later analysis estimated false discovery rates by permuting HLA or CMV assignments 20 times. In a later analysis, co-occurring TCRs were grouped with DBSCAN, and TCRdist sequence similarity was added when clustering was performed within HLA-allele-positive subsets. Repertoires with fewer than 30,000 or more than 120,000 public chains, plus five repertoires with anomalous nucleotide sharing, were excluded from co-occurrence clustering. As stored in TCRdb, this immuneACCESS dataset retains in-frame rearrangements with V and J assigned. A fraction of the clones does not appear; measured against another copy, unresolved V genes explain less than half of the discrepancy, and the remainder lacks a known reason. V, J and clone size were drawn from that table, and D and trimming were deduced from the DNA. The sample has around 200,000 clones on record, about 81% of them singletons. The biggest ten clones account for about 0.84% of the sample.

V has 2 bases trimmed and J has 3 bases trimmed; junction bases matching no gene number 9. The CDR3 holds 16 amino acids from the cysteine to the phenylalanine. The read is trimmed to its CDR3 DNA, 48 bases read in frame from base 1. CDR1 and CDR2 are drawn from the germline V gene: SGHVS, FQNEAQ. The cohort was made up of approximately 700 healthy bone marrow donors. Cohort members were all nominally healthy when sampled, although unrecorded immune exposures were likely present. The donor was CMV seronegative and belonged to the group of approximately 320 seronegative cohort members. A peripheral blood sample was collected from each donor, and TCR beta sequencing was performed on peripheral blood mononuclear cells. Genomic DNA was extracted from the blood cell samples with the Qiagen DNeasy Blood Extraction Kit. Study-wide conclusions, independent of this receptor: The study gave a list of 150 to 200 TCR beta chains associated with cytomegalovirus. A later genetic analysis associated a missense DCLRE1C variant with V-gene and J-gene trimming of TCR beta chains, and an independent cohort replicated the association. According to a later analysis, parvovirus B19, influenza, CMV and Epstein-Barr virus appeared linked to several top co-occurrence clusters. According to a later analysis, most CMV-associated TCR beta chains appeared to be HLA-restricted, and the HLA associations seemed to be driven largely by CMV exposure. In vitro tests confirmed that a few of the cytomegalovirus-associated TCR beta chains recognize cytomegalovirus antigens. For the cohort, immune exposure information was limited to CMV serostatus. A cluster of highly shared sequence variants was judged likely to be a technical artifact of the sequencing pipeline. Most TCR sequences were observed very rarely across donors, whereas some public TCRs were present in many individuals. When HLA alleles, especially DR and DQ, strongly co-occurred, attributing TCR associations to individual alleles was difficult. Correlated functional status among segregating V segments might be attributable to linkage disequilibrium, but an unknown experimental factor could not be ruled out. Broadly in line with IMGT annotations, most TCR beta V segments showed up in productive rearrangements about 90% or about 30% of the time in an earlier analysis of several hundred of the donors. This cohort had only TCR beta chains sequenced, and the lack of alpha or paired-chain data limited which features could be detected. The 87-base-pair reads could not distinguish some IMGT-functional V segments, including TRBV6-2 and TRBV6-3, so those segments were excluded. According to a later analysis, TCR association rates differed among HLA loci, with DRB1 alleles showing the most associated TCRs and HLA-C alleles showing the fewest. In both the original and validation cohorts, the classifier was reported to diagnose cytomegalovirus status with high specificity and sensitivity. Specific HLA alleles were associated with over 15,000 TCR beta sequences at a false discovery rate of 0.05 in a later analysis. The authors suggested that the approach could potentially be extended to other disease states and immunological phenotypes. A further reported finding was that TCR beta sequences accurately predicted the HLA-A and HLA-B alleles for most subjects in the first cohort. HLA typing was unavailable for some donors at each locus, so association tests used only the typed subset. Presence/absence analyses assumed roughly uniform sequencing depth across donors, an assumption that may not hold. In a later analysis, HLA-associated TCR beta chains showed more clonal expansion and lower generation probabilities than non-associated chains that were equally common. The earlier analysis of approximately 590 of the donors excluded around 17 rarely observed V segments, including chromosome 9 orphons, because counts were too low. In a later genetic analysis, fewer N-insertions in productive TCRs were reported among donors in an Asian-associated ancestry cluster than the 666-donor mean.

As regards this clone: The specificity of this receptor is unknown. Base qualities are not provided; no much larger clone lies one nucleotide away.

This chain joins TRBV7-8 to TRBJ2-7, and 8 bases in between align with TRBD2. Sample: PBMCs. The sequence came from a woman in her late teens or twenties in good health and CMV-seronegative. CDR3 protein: CASSLLPAGVIYEQYF. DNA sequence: TGTGCCAGCAGCTTATTGCCAGCGGGAGTAATCTACGAGCAGTACTTC.